This T cell receptor beta chain was identified in a study of T-cell reconstitution after alpha-beta-depleted transplantation in children. The authors prepared the TCRbeta library with unique molecular identifiers. Each CDR3 protein is one row after TCRdb ran MiXCR on the PCR reads. The profile shows around 410,000 distinct CDR3 sequences, under 13% of them singletons. This clonotype was observed a handful of times. Trimming took 10 bases from V and 0 from J, leaving 10 bases between them. The CDR3 is made up of 12 amino acids. Looked up from germline, CDR1 is MNHNY and CDR2 is SVGAGI (reference sequence).

J is TRBJ2-7 and V is TRBV6-6; no definite D call. This specimen was PBMCs from the stem cell graft donor, taken from the stem cell graft. This sequence originates from a human donor who donated a stem cell graft to a child with acute myeloid leukemia. CDR3 region: CATLVSSYEQYF. In DNA, the CDR3 is TGTGCCACCCTTGTGAGCTCCTACGAGCAGTACTTC.